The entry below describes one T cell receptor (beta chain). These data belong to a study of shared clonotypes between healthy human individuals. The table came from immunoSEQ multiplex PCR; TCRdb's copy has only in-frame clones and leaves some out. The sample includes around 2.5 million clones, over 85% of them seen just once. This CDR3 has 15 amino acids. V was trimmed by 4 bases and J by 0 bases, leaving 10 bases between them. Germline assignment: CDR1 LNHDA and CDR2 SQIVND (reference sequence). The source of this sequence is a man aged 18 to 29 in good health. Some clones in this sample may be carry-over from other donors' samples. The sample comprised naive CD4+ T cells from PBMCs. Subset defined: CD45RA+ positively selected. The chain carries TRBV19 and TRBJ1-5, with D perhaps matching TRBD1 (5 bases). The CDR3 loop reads CASSTGQISNQPQHF. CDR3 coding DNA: TGTGCCAGTAGTACTGGACAAATTAGCAATCAGCCCCAGCATTTT. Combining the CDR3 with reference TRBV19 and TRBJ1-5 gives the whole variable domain DGGITQSPKYLFRKEGQNVTLSCEQNLNHDAMYWYRQDPGQGLRLIYYSQIVNDFQKGDIAEGYSVSREKKESFPLTVTSAQKNPTAFYLCASSTGQISNQPQHFGDGTRLSIL.